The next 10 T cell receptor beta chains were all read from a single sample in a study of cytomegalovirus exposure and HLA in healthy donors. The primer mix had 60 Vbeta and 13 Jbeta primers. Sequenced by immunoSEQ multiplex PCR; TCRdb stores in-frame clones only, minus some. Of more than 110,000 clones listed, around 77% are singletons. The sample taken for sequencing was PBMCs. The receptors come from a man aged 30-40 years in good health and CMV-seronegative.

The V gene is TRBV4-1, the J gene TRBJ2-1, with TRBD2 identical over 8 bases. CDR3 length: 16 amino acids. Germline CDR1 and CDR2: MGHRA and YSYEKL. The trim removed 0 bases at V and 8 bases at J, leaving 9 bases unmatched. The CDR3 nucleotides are TGCGCCAGCAGCCAAGATCCTCGAGCGGGAGTCGATGAGCAGTTCTTC. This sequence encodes CASSQDPRAGVDEQFF.

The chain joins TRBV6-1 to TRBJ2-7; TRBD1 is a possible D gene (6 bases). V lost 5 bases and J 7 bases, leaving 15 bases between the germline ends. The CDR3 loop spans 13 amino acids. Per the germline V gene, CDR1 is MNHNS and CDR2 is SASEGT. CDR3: CASSTTGTQEQYF. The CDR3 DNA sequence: TGTGCCAGCAGTACTACAGGGACCCAAGAGCAGTACTTC.

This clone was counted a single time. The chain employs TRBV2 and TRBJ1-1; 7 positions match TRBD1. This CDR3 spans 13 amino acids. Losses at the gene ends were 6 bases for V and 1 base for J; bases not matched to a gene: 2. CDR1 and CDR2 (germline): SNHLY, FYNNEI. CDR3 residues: CASRDRRNTEAFF. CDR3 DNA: TGTGCCAGCAGGGACAGGAGGAACACTGAAGCTTTCTTT.

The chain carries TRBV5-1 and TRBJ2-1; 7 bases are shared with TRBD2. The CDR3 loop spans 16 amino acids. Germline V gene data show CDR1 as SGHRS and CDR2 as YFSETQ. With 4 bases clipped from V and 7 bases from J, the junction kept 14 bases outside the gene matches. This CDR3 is CASSRWAGRGVNEQFF. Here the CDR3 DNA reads TGCGCCAGCAGCAGGTGGGCAGGTCGGGGGGTGAATGAGCAGTTCTTC.

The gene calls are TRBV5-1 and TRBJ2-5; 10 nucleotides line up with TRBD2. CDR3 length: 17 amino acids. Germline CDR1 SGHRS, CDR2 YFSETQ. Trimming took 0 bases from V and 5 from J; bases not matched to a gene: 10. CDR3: CASSLDGVAGGGETQYF. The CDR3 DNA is TGCGCCAGCAGCTTGGATGGTGTAGCGGGAGGTGGGGAGACCCAGTACTTC.

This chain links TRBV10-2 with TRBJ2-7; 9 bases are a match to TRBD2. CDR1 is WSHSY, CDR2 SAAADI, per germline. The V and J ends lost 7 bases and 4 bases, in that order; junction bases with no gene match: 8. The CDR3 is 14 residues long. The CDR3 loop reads CASNSGGGAYEQYF. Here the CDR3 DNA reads TGCGCCAGCAACTCCGGCGGGGGGGCTTACGAGCAGTACTTC.

The CDR3, as DNA: TGCGCCAGCAGCTTGGCCTCGGGGAGCTCCTACAATGAGCAGTTCTTC. It yields the protein CASSLASGSSYNEQFF. The genes are TRBV5-1 and TRBJ2-1, with a possible D match to TRBD2 (5 bases). Germline values: CDR1 SGHRS, CDR2 YFSETQ. The germline V and J ends were trimmed by 0 bases and 0 bases, with 10 bases remaining between them. The CDR3 sequence is 16 residues long.

In DNA form, the CDR3 reads TGTGCCAGCAGCCTTACAGGGGTCACTGAAGCTTTCTTT. Protein product: CASSLTGVTEAFF. The V call is TRBV5-6, the J call TRBJ1-1, with 7 bases lining up with TRBD1. V was pared by 4 bases and J by 4 bases, with 4 bases of the junction left unmatched. The germline V gene encodes CDR1 SGHDT and CDR2 YYEEEE. The CDR3 sequence is 13 residues long.

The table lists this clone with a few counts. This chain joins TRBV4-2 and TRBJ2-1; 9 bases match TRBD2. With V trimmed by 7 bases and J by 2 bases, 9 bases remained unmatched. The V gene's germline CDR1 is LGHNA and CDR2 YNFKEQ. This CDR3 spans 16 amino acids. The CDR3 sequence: CASNSGLAGTYNEQFF. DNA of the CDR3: TGTGCCAGCAACTCGGGGCTAGCGGGGACCTACAATGAGCAGTTCTTC.

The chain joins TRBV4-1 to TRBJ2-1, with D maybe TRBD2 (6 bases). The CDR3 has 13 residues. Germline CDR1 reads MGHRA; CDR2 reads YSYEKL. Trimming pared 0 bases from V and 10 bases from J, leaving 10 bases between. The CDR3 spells CASSQERLAEQFF. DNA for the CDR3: TGCGCCAGCAGCCAAGAGAGGCTAGCGGAGCAGTTCTTC.